These T cell receptor beta chains were read from a single sample in a study of cytomegalovirus exposure and HLA in healthy donors. The assay was immunoSEQ multiplex PCR, and TCRdb's table has in-frame clones only and misses some. The sample comprises 190,000 or so clones, about four fifths of which are singletons, and 10% rests with the top ten. Sequenced: PBMCs. Source of these receptors: a woman between 45 and 60 years old in good health and CMV-seropositive. Each CDR3 is given with its conserved first and last residue. A D gene is named only where the DNA matches it firmly. Clone size is given for some rows only: seen once, a few or many times, or a class if the clone is expanded.

clone size	V gene	D gene	J gene	CDR3 protein	CDR3 DNA
.	TRBV7-8	.	TRBJ1-1	CASSLVGIRGTEAFF	TGTGCCAGCAGCTTAGTGGGGATTCGAGGGACTGAAGCTTTCTTT
.	TRBV9	.	TRBJ2-5	CASSVLPGGETQYF	TGTGCCAGCAGCGTACTCCCCGGCGGGGAGACCCAGTACTTC
.	TRBV27	TRBD1	TRBJ2-7	CASSLSGTGAYEQYF	TGTGCCAGCAGTTTATCAGGGACAGGGGCCTACGAGCAGTACTTC
.	TRBV7-2	.	TRBJ1-2	CASSLVAGENYGYTF	TGTGCCAGCAGCTTAGTCGCAGGGGAAAACTATGGCTACACCTTC
.	TRBV9	.	TRBJ1-1	CASSPMGGFDTEAFF	TGTGCCAGCAGCCCCATGGGGGGGTTTGACACTGAAGCTTTCTTT
.	TRBV4-1	.	TRBJ2-3	CASSQGPTHQFTDTQYF	TGCGCCAGCAGCCAAGGGCCAACCCACCAATTCACAGATACGCAGTATTTT
few	TRBV2	TRBD1	TRBJ1-3	CASGRDSSGNTIYF	TGTGCCAGCGGCCGGGACAGTTCAGGAAACACCATATATTTT
few	TRBV10-3	.	TRBJ1-5	CAISEDSYQPQHF	TGTGCCATCAGTGAAGACAGTTATCAGCCCCAGCATTTT
.	TRBV6-5	.	TRBJ1-4	CASRSREEKLFF	TGTGCCAGCAGGTCTCGGGAGGAAAAACTGTTTTTT
.	TRBV6-6	.	TRBJ1-6	CASTRTASDSPLHF	TGTGCCAGCACTCGGACAGCGAGCGATTCACCCCTCCACTTT
.	TRBV7-9	.	TRBJ1-2	CASSLTDNLDYGYTF	TGTGCCAGCAGCTTGACGGACAACCTCGACTATGGCTACACCTTC
.	TRBV29-1	.	TRBJ1-5	CSVAAGARNQPQHF	TGCAGCGTGGCGGCAGGGGCTAGGAATCAGCCCCAGCATTTT
.	TRBV5-8	TRBD2	TRBJ2-5	CASSPGLAGTQETQYF	TGTGCCAGCAGCCCGGGGCTAGCGGGGACCCAAGAGACCCAGTACTTC
.	TRBV7-2	TRBD2	TRBJ2-5	CASSRMGGEETQYF	TGTGCCAGCAGCCGGATGGGGGGGGAAGAGACCCAGTACTTC
.	TRBV5-1	TRBD2	TRBJ2-1	CASSVGGGGAYNEQFF	TGCGCCAGCAGCGTGGGGGGCGGGGGGGCCTACAATGAGCAGTTCTTC
.	TRBV7-9	TRBD1	TRBJ2-7	CASSLRPGQATYEQYF	TGTGCCAGCAGCCTACGACCGGGACAGGCCACCTACGAGCAGTACTTC
.	TRBV30	TRBD1	TRBJ1-6	CARDRGQLYNSPLHF	TGTGCCAGAGACAGGGGGCAGCTCTATAATTCACCCCTCCACTTT
.	TRBV7-6	TRBD2	TRBJ2-2	CASRGGSGELFF	TGTGCCAGCAGGGGGGGGTCCGGGGAGCTGTTTTTT
.	TRBV11-3	.	TRBJ2-7	CASSLGPGDAQYF	TGTGCCAGCAGCTTAGGCCCGGGAGACGCGCAGTACTTC
.	TRBV30	.	TRBJ1-1	CAWSAGNTEAFF	TGTGCCTGGAGTGCAGGGAACACTGAAGCTTTCTTT
.	TRBV28	.	TRBJ1-5	CASSPRASNQPQHF	TGTGCCAGCAGTCCCCGCGCTAGCAATCAGCCCCAGCATTTT
.	TRBV23-1	TRBD1	TRBJ1-4	CASSRTGGSPEKLFF	TGCGCCAGCAGTAGGACAGGGGGGTCCCCTGAAAAACTGTTTTTT
.	TRBV5-1	TRBD1	TRBJ1-2	CASSLGQGFYGYTF	TGCGCCAGCAGCTTGGGACAGGGTTTCTATGGCTACACCTTC
.	TRBV25-1	.	TRBJ1-6	CASSAHLPGDSPLHF	TGTGCCAGCAGTGCCCATCTACCAGGGGATTCACCCCTCCACTTT